These 8 T cell receptor beta chains share one sample of origin, sequenced in a study of shared clonotypes between healthy human individuals. As defined, naive CD8 cells were CD45RO-negative and positively selected for CCR7, with terminally differentiated effector memory CD45RA+ cells excluded. Measured with immunoSEQ multiplex PCR; TCRdb has only the in-frame clones, and not every one. The sample shows 660,000 or so clones, around 96% of them seen only once. The sequenced material came from naive CD8+ T cells sorted from blood. The receptors shown here come from a woman aged 25 to 45 in good health.

The rearrangement links TRBV29-1 to TRBJ2-7; TRBD1 matches 7 bases. The CDR3 sequence is 13 residues long. Looked up from germline, CDR1 is SQVTM and CDR2 is ANQGSEA. Unmatched junction bases numbered 9, after V lost 7 bases and J lost 3 bases. CDR3 in DNA: TGCAGCGCAAGGGACAGTCCCCTCTACGAGCAGTACTTC. It yields the protein CSARDSPLYEQYF.

The V gene is TRBV30, the J gene TRBJ1-1; D is ambiguous. Germline CDR1 and CDR2: GTSNPN and SVGIG (reference sequence). This CDR3 has 13 residues. Trimming shortened V by 2 bases and J by 0 bases, and 7 bases separated the two germline ends. As DNA, the CDR3 is TGTGCCTGGAGTAAGGGAATGAACACTGAAGCTTTCTTT. Translating it yields CAWSKGMNTEAFF.

The V gene is TRBV28, the J gene TRBJ2-7, with D perhaps matching TRBD1 (6 bases). Germline V CDR1 and CDR2: MDHEN, SYDVKM. The CDR3 has 15 amino acids. V lost 2 bases and J 3 bases, leaving 14 bases between the germline ends. CDR3 sequence: CASSLVQGPSYEQYF. In DNA, the CDR3 is TGTGCCAGCAGTTTAGTACAGGGTCCAAGCTACGAGCAGTACTTC.

This clone was seen a few times. The sample has other DNA sequences that encode this CDR3 too. The chain couples TRBV11-2 to TRBJ2-7; 7 bases are a match to TRBD2. The CDR3 sequence is 13 residues long. Losses at the gene ends were 5 bases for V and 2 bases for J; bases not matched to a gene: 3. Germline assignment: CDR1 SGHAT and CDR2 FQNNGV. For the CDR3, the DNA is TGTGCCAGCAGCCCAGGACTAGCCTACGAGCAGTACTTC. Its protein product is CASSPGLAYEQYF.

The chain employs TRBV9 and TRBJ1-4; 7 bases line up with TRBD1. Trimming cost V 0 bases and J 7 bases; bases outside gene matches: 6. The CDR3 loop spans 15 amino acids. From germline, CDR1 is SGDLS and CDR2 YYNGEE. CDR3 nucleotide sequence: TGTGCCAGCAGCGTAGGGCCAGGGACAGCTGAAAAACTGTTTTTT. It codes for CASSVGPGTAEKLFF.

This clone was detected only a few times. This chain uses TRBV2 with TRBJ1-5, with a possible D match to TRBD1 (6 bases). V shed 4 bases and J shed 0 bases, with 10 bases lying between them. Germline V gene data show CDR1 as SNHLY and CDR2 as FYNNEI. This CDR3 spans 15 amino acids. CDR3 nucleotide sequence: TGTGCCAGCAGTGTAGGACAGTTTAGCAATCAGCCCCAGCATTTT. This translates into CASSVGQFSNQPQHF.

A note on this clone: Other DNA sequences in this sample translate to the same CDR3. This chain joins TRBV28 and TRBJ2-7; D is perhaps TRBD1 (5 bases). CDR1 MDHEN and CDR2 SYDVKM come from the germline V gene. V lost 2 bases, J lost 3 bases, and 8 bases lay in between. The CDR3 has 13 residues. The CDR3 protein is CASSLRGSYEQYF. The DNA of the CDR3 is TGTGCCAGCAGTTTAAGGGGCAGCTACGAGCAGTACTTC.

The chain employs TRBV27 and TRBJ2-7; 11 positions agree with TRBD1. Unmatched junction bases numbered 9, after V lost 5 bases and J lost 6 bases. The germline CDR1 and CDR2 sequences are MNHEY and SMNVEV (reference sequence). The CDR3 is made up of 15 amino acids. The CDR3 loop reads CASSIPGTGGAEQYF. The CDR3 DNA follows: TGTGCCAGCAGTATCCCCGGGACAGGGGGTGCCGAGCAGTACTTC.